One and the same sample provided the 24 T cell receptor beta chains below, sequenced in a study of human T cells and chemical hapten exposure. A single record per CDR3 protein comes from TCRdb applying MiXCR to the RACE reads. There are 240,000 or so distinct CDR3 sequences in the sample; about 8.1% occur only once, and around 2.5% lies in the top ten. Time point denoted: pre-sensitization, week 0. The sample's treatment: therapeutic diphenylcyclopropenone sensitization with weekly scalp DPC. The sample here was whole blood, taken in connection with sensitization to the hapten diphenylcyclopropenone (DPC). The receptors shown here come from a middle-aged woman with alopecia areata. Some clones in this sample may be carry-over from other donors' samples.

In this sample, this clonotype turned up a few times. The chain has TRBV7-2 and TRBJ1-5; D may be TRBD1 (6 bases). There are 15 residues in the CDR3. V dropped 0 bases and J dropped 5 bases, with 11 bases sitting between them. The germline gives CDR1 SGHTA, CDR2 FQGNSA. CDR3 protein: CASSLAETGYQPQHF. DNA of the CDR3: TGTGCCAGCAGCTTAGCGGAGACAGGCTATCAGCCCCAGCATTTT.

The J gene is TRBJ2-5, the V gene TRBV7-8, with D maybe TRBD2 (5 bases). V was pared by 5 bases and J by 4 bases, with 11 bases between. Germline V gene sequence: CDR1 SGHVS, CDR2 FQNEAQ. The CDR3 runs 13 residues. This CDR3 reads CASSVTEAETQYF. The CDR3 DNA sequence: TGTGCCAGCAGCGTGACGGAGGCAGAGACCCAGTACTTC.

This clonotype was seen at least ten times. The chain carries TRBV12-3 or TRBV12-4 and TRBJ2-2; tentative D call: TRBD1 (6 bases). The CDR3 loop spans 14 amino acids. Deletions cut 8 bases from V and 6 bases from J, with 16 bases between. The CDR3 loop reads CASCGTFAAGELFF. The CDR3 DNA reads TGTGCCAGCTGTGGGACATTCGCGGCCGGGGAGCTGTTTTTT.

This clonotype came up a few times. The chain combines TRBV4-1 with TRBJ1-6; D not resolved. V was clipped by 4 bases and J by 5 bases, with 12 bases between them. The CDR3 sequence is 15 residues long. Germline CDR1 MGHRA, CDR2 YSYEKL. The CDR3 DNA is TGCGCCAGCAGCCGAGACGGAGCCCATAATTCACCCCTCCACTTT. It yields the protein CASSRDGAHNSPLHF.

This clonotype was counted a few times. V and J are TRBV7-2 and TRBJ2-5; D might be TRBD2 (6 bases). Per the germline V gene, CDR1 is SGHTA and CDR2 is FQGNSA. V lost 5 bases to trimming and J lost 4 bases, with 17 bases between them. This CDR3 has 15 amino acids. CDR3 nucleotides: TGTGCCAGCAGCACGCCCGGAGGGGCAGGAGAGACCCAGTACTTC. Protein sequence: CASSTPGGAGETQYF.

The chain employs TRBV6-1 and TRBJ2-3; D gene unclear. V shed 2 bases and J shed 0 bases, with 6 bases lying between them. Germline V gene sequence: CDR1 MNHNS, CDR2 SASEGT. The CDR3 runs to 14 residues. CDR3 in amino acids: CASSEWQSTDTQYF. The CDR3 DNA follows: TGTGCCAGCAGTGAATGGCAGAGCACAGATACGCAGTATTTT.

The CDR3 protein is CASSHNGGALGRKAGYEQYF. The CDR3 DNA is TGTGCCAGCAGCCATAACGGAGGGGCGCTCGGAAGGAAAGCCGGCTACGAGCAGTACTTC. This chain uses TRBV4-2 with TRBJ2-7, with D tentatively TRBD2 (6 bases). In germline, CDR1 is LGHNA, CDR2 YNFKEQ. The CDR3 consists of 20 residues. Trimming shortened V by 3 bases and J by 3 bases, and 30 bases separated the two germline ends.

Only a few counts were recorded for this clonotype. The chain has TRBV7-2 and TRBJ2-3; 7 bases fit TRBD1. The V gene's germline CDR1 is SGHTA and CDR2 FQGNSA. The V gene end was trimmed by 1 base and the J gene end by 3 bases; junction bases not matched to a gene: 4. CDR3 length: 15 amino acids. Written as DNA, the CDR3 is TGTGCCAGCAGCTTAGGCAGCAGGGGGACAGATACGCAGTATTTT. The encoded protein is CASSLGSRGTDTQYF.

The V call is TRBV12-3 or TRBV12-4, the J call TRBJ2-1, with 9 bases fitting TRBD2. J lost 10 bases, V lost 3 bases, and 4 bases had no gene match. This CDR3 spans 13 amino acids. CDR3 DNA sequence: TGTGCCAGCAGTTTTGGCGGGAGGGCGGAGCAGTTCTTC. Protein product: CASSFGGRAEQFF.

This chain links TRBV7-9 with TRBJ2-7; D uncertain. The germline CDR1 and CDR2 sequences are SEHNR and FQNEAQ (reference sequence). With 1 base removed from V and 0 bases from J, the gap between germline ends came to 10 bases. This CDR3 is built from 15 residues. CDR3 region: CASSLGAHSSYEQYF. For the CDR3, the DNA is TGTGCCAGCAGCTTAGGGGCACACAGCTCCTACGAGCAGTACTTC.

This clonotype has a count of ten or more. The J gene is TRBJ1-6, the V gene TRBV27, with TRBD1 identical over 10 bases. The ends lost 5 bases at V and 7 bases at J; junction bases unmatched: 11. The CDR3 has 17 amino acids. Germline lookup yields CDR1 MNHEY and CDR2 SMNVEV (reference sequence). The CDR3 bases are TGTGCCAGCAGTGCACCCCGACAGGGGGCGCGCAATTCACCCCTCCACTTT. It translates to CASSAPRQGARNSPLHF.

This clonotype was counted only a few times. The chain uses TRBV6-5 and TRBJ1-1, with D possibly TRBD1 on 5 matching bases. Trimming took off 0 bases at V and 3 bases at J, with 8 bases between the two ends. Germline V CDR1 and CDR2: MNHEY, SVGAGI. The CDR3 is 14 amino acids. The CDR3 loop reads CASSYSRGDTEAFF. DNA of the CDR3: TGTGCCAGCAGTTACTCGCGAGGGGACACTGAAGCTTTCTTT.

This clonotype has more than one count but fewer than ten. The gene calls are TRBV5-5 and TRBJ2-5, with D possibly being TRBD2 (5 bases). Between the trimmed V and J ends, which lost 1 base and 4 bases, there was a span of 8 bases. This CDR3 contains 13 residues. Looked up from germline, CDR1 is SGHKS and CDR2 is YYEKEE (reference sequence). The CDR3 DNA is TGTGCCAGCAGCTTGATCGCGGGAGAGACCCAGTACTTC. Its protein is CASSLIAGETQYF.

At least ten counts were recorded for this clonotype. V gene TRBV6-6 combines with J gene TRBJ1-1; D is uncertain. The V gene's germline CDR1 is MNHNY and CDR2 SVGAGI (reference sequence). The CDR3 contains 13 residues. Deletions cut 4 bases from V and 2 bases from J, with 8 bases between. The CDR3 DNA reads TGTGCCAGCAGTTTAAGGGCTAACACTGAAGCTTTCTTT. This codes for CASSLRANTEAFF.

The sample holds many counts of this clonotype. The chain couples TRBV11-2 to TRBJ1-4; tentative D call: TRBD1 (5 bases). Looked up from germline, CDR1 is SGHAT and CDR2 is FQNNGV. V gave up 3 bases and J gave up 4 bases, with 9 bases separating them. CDR3 length: 14 amino acids. The CDR3 reads CASSLGGINEKLFF. CDR3 in DNA: TGTGCCAGCAGCTTGGGGGGGATTAATGAAAAACTGTTTTTT.

This clonotype was recorded many times. The genes are TRBV27 and TRBJ1-5, with D perhaps TRBD1 (5 bases). Germline-derived CDR1 and CDR2 are MNHEY and SMNVEV (reference sequence). The CDR3 runs to 15 residues. The V and J ends lost 2 bases and 4 bases respectively, with 12 bases between them. This CDR3 reads CASSLQGKRNQPQHF. The CDR3, as DNA: TGTGCCAGCAGTTTACAGGGAAAGAGGAATCAGCCCCAGCATTTT.

This clonotype was detected many times. V is TRBV15 and J is TRBJ1-2, with 7 bases that match TRBD1. The CDR3 totals 14 residues. J gave up 4 bases and V 2 bases, and 4 bases lay outside the gene matches. Germline values: CDR1 LNHNV, CDR2 YYDKDF (reference sequence). As DNA, the CDR3 is TGTGCCACCAGCAGACAGCGACAGGGCTATGGCTACACCTTC. The encoded protein is CATSRQRQGYGYTF.

This clonotype has only a few counts. The chain uses TRBV14 and TRBJ2-7; 7 bases agree with TRBD1. The CDR3 covers 15 residues. From germline, CDR1 is SGHDN and CDR2 FVKESK. With 4 bases clipped from V and 4 bases from J, the junction kept 10 bases outside the gene matches. The CDR3 DNA follows: TGTGCCAGCAGCCCCGTCGGGACAGTCTTTTACGAGCAGTACTTC. Its translation is CASSPVGTVFYEQYF.

This clonotype showed up just a few times. The V call is TRBV6-2 or TRBV6-3, the J call TRBJ2-7; 7 nucleotides match TRBD1. Unmatched junction bases numbered 10, after V lost 4 bases and J lost 4 bases. Germline V gene sequence: CDR1 MNHEY, CDR2 SVGEGT. The CDR3 contains 15 residues. CDR3 nucleotide sequence: TGTGCCAGCAGTTCCCCGGCAGGGGGTGAGTACGAGCAGTACTTC. This codes for CASSSPAGGEYEQYF.

Turning to this clonotype: An end of the junction does not agree with germline; a read error may underlie this. The chain is built from TRBV2 and TRBJ2-6; D unclear. Germline CDR1 reads SNHLY; CDR2 reads FYNNEI. The CDR3 length is 14 residues. CDR3 DNA: TGTGCCAGCTGTGAAGATCACGTGGCCAACGTCCTGACTTTC. It is translated as CASCEDHVANVLTF.

Ten or more counts support this clonotype. The genes are TRBV7-3 and TRBJ2-3; D gene unclear. The V gene's germline CDR1 is SGHTA and CDR2 FQGTGA. Trimming stripped 2 bases from V and 0 bases from J, with 9 bases between. The CDR3 covers 15 residues. DNA of the CDR3: TGTGCCAGCAGCTTAGACTCTTCTAGCACAGATACGCAGTATTTT. Protein sequence: CASSLDSSSTDTQYF.

The chain employs TRBV9 and TRBJ2-2; 8 nucleotides match TRBD2. Germline trimming cut 0 bases from V and 5 bases from J; bases unmatched to any gene: 6. Germline CDR1 SGDLS, CDR2 YYNGEE. CDR3 length: 16 amino acids. CDR3: CASSVVASGWTGELFF. CDR3 nucleotide sequence: TGTGCCAGCAGCGTAGTGGCTAGCGGGTGGACCGGGGAGCTGTTTTTT. The variable domain in full, with the rest retrieved from reference TRBV9 and TRBJ2-2, is DSGVTQTPKHLITATGQRVTLRCSPRSGDLSVYWYQQSLDQGLQFLIQYYNGEERAKGNILERFSAQQFPDLHSELNLSSLELGDSALYFCASSVVASGWTGELFFGEGSRLTVL.

J is TRBJ2-3 and V is TRBV2; no definite D call. V shed 6 bases and J shed 1 base, with 14 bases lying between them. This CDR3 spans 15 amino acids. Looked up from germline, CDR1 is SNHLY and CDR2 is FYNNEI. CDR3 bases: TGTGCCAGCAGGCCAAAAGGGCTGGGCACAGATACGCAGTATTTT. Amino acids: CASRPKGLGTDTQYF. Full variable domain (remainder filled in from reference TRBV2 and TRBJ2-3): EPEVTQTPSHQVTQMGQEVILRCVPISNHLYFYWYRQILGQKVEFLVSFYNNEISEKSEIFDDQFSVERPDGSNFTLKIRSTKLEDSAMYFCASRPKGLGTDTQYFGPGTRLTVL.

In this sample, this clonotype turned up a few times. J is TRBJ2-2 and V is TRBV9; D is possibly TRBD2 (5 bases). Per germline, CDR1 SGDLS and CDR2 YYNGEE. This CDR3 has 14 residues. With 1 base removed from V and 7 bases from J, the gap between germline ends came to 11 bases. CDR3 in amino acids: CASSVLFGGGELFF. CDR3 coding DNA: TGTGCCAGCAGCGTATTATTCGGAGGCGGGGAGCTGTTTTTT.